These 5 T cell receptor beta chains were all obtained from the same sample, sequenced in a study of T cell repertoires in cytomegalovirus infection. Using its own MiXCR run on the reads, TCRdb lists one record per CDR3 protein. The sample lists roughly 76,000 distinct CDR3 sequences; 3.7% were seen once. Sequencing was done on a sample of PBMCs. These receptors all stem from a human donor in good health (CMV status not recorded). Some clones in this sample may be carry-over from other donors' samples.

This clonotype was recorded at least ten times. V is TRBV7-2 and J is TRBJ1-6; tentative D call: TRBD1 (6 bases). This CDR3 region has 14 residues. Germline V gene lookup returns CDR1 SGHTA and CDR2 FQGNSA. V was clipped by 5 bases and J by 5 bases, with 10 bases between them. CDR3 sequence (DNA): TGTGCCAGCAGCAAACAGGGCAATAATTCACCCCTCCACTTT. Its protein product is CASSKQGNNSPLHF.

This clonotype appeared many times. The rearrangement links TRBV29-1 to TRBJ2-3, with TRBD1 matching over 9 bases. V lost 5 bases, J lost 4 bases, and 10 bases stayed unmatched. From germline, CDR1 is SQVTM and CDR2 ANQGSEA. The CDR3 sequence is 15 residues long. CDR3 in amino acids: CSVTTGQGIADTQYF. CDR3 DNA: TGCAGCGTTACCACCGGACAGGGGATCGCAGATACGCAGTATTTT.

In its sample, this clonotype was seen many times. The chain is built from TRBV7-2 and TRBJ2-5; no reliable D call. Germline values: CDR1 SGHTA, CDR2 FQGNSA. With 2 bases removed from V and 0 bases from J, the gap between germline ends came to 4 bases. CDR3 length equals 13 residues. The CDR3 nucleotides are TGTGCCAGCAGCTTACAAAACCAAGAGACCCAGTACTTC. Translated: CASSLQNQETQYF.

Ten or more counts support this clonotype. The CDR3 DNA reads as TGCGCCAGCAGCCAAGATGGTATCAGGGGGAATCAGCCCCAGCATTTT. Protein: CASSQDGIRGNQPQHF. The J gene is TRBJ1-5, the V gene TRBV4-3, with 7 bases that match TRBD1. The germline CDR1 and CDR2 sequences are LGHNA and YSLEER. Losses at the gene ends were 0 bases for V and 4 bases for J; bases not matched to a gene: 6. CDR3 length equals 16 residues.

This clonotype was seen at least ten times. The chain combines TRBV7-2 with TRBJ2-1; 9 positions match TRBD2. The CDR3 spans 18 residues. The V segment lost 5 bases and the J segment 2 bases; nucleotides outside the gene matches: 13. Germline V gives CDR1 SGHTA, CDR2 FQGNSA. The CDR3 DNA reads TGTGCCAGCAGCAGGGACGGGCGGGGGGGCCTCCCCTACAATGAGCAGTTCTTC. Its protein product is CASSRDGRGGLPYNEQFF.